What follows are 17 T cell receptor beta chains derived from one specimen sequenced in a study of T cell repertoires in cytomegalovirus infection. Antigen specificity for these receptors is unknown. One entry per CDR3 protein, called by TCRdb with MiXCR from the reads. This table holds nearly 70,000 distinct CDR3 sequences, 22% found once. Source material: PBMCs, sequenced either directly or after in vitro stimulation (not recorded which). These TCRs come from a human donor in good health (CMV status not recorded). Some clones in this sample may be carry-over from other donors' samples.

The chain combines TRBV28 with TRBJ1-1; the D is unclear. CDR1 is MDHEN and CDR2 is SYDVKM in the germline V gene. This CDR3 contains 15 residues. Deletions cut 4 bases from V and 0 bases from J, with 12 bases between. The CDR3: CASSSPGGMNTEAFF. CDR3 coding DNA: TGTGCCAGCAGTTCCCCGGGAGGCATGAACACTGAAGCTTTCTTT.

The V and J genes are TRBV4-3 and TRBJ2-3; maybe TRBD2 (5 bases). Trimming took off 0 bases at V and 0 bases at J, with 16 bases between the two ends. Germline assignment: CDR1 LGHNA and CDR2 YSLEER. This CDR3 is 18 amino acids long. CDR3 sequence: CASSQDPPVALSTDTQYF. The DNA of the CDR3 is TGCGCCAGCAGCCAAGATCCGCCAGTAGCGCTAAGCACAGATACGCAGTATTTT.

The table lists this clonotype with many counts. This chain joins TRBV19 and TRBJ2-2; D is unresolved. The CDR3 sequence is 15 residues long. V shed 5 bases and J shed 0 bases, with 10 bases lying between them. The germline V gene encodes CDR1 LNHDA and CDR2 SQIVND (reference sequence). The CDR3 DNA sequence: TGTGCCAGTAGTCTAGGTTTTACGAACACCGGGGAGCTGTTTTTT. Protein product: CASSLGFTNTGELFF.

Written as DNA, the CDR3 is TGTGCCAGCAGTTTATTAGGGACAGGTGTTACCGGGGAGCTGTTTTTT. It translates to CASSLLGTGVTGELFF. The V and J genes are TRBV27 and TRBJ2-2, with TRBD1 matching over 8 bases. Germline CDR1 and CDR2: MNHEY and SMNVEV (reference sequence). J lost 5 bases, V lost 1 base, and 6 bases had no gene match. The CDR3 is 16 amino acids.

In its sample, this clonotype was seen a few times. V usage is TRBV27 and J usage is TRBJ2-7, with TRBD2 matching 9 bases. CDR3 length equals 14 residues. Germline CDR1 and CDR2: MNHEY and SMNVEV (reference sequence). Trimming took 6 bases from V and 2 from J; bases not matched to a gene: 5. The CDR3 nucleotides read TGTGCCAGCAGGCCGGCGGGAGGGACCTACGAGCAGTACTTC. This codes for CASRPAGGTYEQYF.

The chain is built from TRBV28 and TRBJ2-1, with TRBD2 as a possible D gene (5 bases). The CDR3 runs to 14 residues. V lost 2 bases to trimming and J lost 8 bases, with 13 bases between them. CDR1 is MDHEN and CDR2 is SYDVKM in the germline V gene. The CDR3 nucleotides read TGTGCCAGCAGTTTAGGTCGGGGTTGGGATGAGCAGTTCTTC. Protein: CASSLGRGWDEQFF.

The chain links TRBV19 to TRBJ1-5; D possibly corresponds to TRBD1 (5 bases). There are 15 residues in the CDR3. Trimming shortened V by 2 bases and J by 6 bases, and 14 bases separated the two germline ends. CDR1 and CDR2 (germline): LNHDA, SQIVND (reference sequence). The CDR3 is CASSIRGQGIQPQHF. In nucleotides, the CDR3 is TGTGCCAGTAGTATAAGAGGGCAGGGAATTCAGCCCCAGCATTTT.

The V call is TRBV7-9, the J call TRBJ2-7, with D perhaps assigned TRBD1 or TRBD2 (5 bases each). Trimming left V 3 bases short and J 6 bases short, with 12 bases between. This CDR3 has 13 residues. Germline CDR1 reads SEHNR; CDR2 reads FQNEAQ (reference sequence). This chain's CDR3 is CASSFPGTCEQYV. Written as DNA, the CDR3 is TGTGCCAGCAGCTTCCCAGGGACCTGCGAGCAGTACGTC.

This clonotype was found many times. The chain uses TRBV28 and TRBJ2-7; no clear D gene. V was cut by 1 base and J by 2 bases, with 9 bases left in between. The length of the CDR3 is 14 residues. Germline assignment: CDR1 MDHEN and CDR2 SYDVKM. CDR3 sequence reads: CASSLYQSPYEQYF. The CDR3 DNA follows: TGTGCCAGCAGTTTATATCAGAGCCCCTACGAGCAGTACTTC.

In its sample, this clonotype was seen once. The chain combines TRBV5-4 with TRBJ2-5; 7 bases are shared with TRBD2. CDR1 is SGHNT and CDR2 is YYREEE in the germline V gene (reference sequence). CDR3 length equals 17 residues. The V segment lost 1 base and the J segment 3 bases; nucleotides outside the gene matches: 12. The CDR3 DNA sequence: TGTGCCAGCAGCTTGAGGGTCTGGCGGGAGATGGAAGAGACCCAGTACTTC. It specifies CASSLRVWREMEETQYF.

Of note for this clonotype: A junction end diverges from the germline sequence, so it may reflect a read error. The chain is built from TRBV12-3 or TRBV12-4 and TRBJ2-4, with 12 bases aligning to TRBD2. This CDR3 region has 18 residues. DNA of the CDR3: TGTGCCGGCAGCCTCCGAACTAGCGGGAGGAGGAGCGGTGACATTCAGTACTTC. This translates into CAGSLRTSGRRSGDIQYF.

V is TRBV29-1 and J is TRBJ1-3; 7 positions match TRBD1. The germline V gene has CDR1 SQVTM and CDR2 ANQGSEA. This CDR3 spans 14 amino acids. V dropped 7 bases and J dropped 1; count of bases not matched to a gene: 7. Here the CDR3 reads CSGGEGASGNTIYF. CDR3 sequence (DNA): TGCAGCGGGGGGGAGGGGGCGTCTGGAAACACCATATATTTT.

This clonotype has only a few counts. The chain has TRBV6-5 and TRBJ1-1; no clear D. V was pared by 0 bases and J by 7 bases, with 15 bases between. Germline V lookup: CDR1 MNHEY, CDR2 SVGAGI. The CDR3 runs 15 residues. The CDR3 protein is CASSYSRAAEYEAFF. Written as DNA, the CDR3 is TGTGCCAGCAGTTACTCGAGGGCAGCCGAATATGAAGCTTTCTTT.

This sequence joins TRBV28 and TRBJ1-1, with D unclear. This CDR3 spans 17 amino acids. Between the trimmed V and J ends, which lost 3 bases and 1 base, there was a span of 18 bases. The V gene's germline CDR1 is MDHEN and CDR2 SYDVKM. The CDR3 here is CASSFPILLDENTEAFF. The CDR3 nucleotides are TGTGCCAGCAGTTTCCCCATCCTCCTCGACGAGAACACTGAAGCTTTCTTT. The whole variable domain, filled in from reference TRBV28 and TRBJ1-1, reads DVKVTQSSRYLVKRTGEKVFLECVQDMDHENMFWYRQDPGLGLRLIYFSYDVKMKEKGDIPEGYSVSREKKERFSLILESASTNQTSMYLCASSFPILLDENTEAFFGQGTRLTVV.

The CDR3 nucleotides are TGCAGTGCTCCCTTAGCGGGAGGTAGCGATACGCAGTATTTT. Protein sequence: CSAPLAGGSDTQYF. The chain employs TRBV20-1 and TRBJ2-3; 10 bases match TRBD2. V gave up 5 bases and J gave up 6 bases; unmatched junction bases: 8. This CDR3 contains 14 residues. The germline gives CDR1 DFQATT, CDR2 SNEGSKA (reference sequence).

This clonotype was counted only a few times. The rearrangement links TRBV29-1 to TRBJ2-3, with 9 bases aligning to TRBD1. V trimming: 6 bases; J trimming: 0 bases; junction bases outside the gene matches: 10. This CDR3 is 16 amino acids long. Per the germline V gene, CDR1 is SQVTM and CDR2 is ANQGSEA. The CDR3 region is CSVAGTGSSSTDTQYF. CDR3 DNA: TGCAGCGTGGCCGGGACAGGGAGCTCTAGCACAGATACGCAGTATTTT.

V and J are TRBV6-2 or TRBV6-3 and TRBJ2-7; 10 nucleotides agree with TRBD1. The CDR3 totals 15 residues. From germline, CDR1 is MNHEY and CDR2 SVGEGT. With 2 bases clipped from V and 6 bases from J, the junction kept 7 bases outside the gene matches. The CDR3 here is CASSYQRDRGSEQYV. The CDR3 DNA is TGTGCCAGCAGTTACCAACGGGACAGGGGCTCCGAGCAGTACGTC.